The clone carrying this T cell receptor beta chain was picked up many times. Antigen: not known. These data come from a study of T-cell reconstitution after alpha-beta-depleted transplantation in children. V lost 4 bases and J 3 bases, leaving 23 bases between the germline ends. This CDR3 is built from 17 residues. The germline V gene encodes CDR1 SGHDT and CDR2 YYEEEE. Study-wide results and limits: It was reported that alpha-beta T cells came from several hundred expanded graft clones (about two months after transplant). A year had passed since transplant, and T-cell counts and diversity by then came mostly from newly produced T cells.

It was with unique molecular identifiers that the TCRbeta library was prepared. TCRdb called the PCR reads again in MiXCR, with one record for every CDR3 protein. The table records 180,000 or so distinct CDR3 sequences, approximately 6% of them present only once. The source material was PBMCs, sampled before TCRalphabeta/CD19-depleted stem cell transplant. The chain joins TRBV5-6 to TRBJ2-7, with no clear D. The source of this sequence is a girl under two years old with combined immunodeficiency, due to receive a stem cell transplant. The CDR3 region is CASSQRWTASLFYEQYF. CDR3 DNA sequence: TGTGCCAGCAGCCAGAGATGGACGGCCTCCTTGTTCTACGAGCAGTACTTC.